This TCR beta chain was captured in a study of tumor-infiltrating lymphocytes in primary liver carcinoma. In the study overall: Sample counts of productive TCRbeta reads spanned roughly 3.5 to 7.13 million; these counts were similar across tissue types.

Blood RNA was derived from unsorted whole blood, and germline DNA was extracted too. Chronic HBV infection affected patients, none of whom had received treatment. The CDR3 totals 13 residues. Looked up from germline, CDR1 is SQVTM and CDR2 is ANQGSEA. Trimming removed 7 bases at V and 4 bases at J, with 16 bases between. Total RNA (approximately 0.5 ug) served as template for TCR beta cDNA synthesis primed by a constant-region primer. It was through three nested multiplex PCR rounds of slightly modified ARM-PCR that TCR beta libraries arose. The opening two PCR rounds, around 11 cycles each, paired TRBV1-TRBV30 forward primers with a C-beta reverse primer. TCRdb called the multiplex PCR reads again in MiXCR, with one record for every CDR3 protein. This table has around 330,000 distinct CDR3 sequences, 50% to 75% appearing once. There are many counts of this clonotype.

This receptor was taken from a young woman with primary liver carcinoma and hepatitis B virus infection. The chain is built from TRBV29-1 and TRBJ1-2; D may be TRBD1 (6 bases). Sequencing was done on a sample of peripheral blood. The CDR3 region is CSAESQGTYGYTF. The CDR3 DNA sequence: TGCAGCGCCGAGAGTCAGGGGACCTATGGCTACACCTTC.